These T cell receptor beta chains were read from a single sample in a study of blood T cell repertoires in COVID-19. Sequencing used immunoSEQ multiplex PCR; TCRdb keeps in-frame clones, though not all of them. The sample includes 300,000 to 350,000 clones, approximately 90% of them seen just once. Specimen: peripheral blood. Receptors originate from a man under 40 with COVID-19, enrolled during active disease. The CDR3 runs from the conserved cysteine through the conserved F or W. A D gene is named only where the DNA matches it firmly. Clone sizes are given selectively: once, few, many, or a class where the clone is expanded.

len	d_gene	v_gene	j_gene	abundance	CDR3nt	CDR3aa
19	TRBD1	TRBV7-3	TRBJ1-1	once	TGTGCCAGCAGCTTATTCCACCGGACAGGGGACGGAATGAACACTGAAGCTTTCTTT	CASSLFHRTGDGMNTEAFF
13	-	TRBV2	TRBJ2-3	-	TGTGCCAGCAGTGACAGAGGCCCAGATACGCAGTATTTT	CASSDRGPDTQYF
14	-	TRBV7-9	TRBJ1-1	-	TGTGCCAGCCTGCCAGGGAATTGGCTCAGTGAAGCTTTCTTT	CASLPGNWLSEAFF
18	TRBD2	TRBV4-2	TRBJ2-1	-	TGTGCCAGCAGCCAAGACGAGGGTGTCGGGACTATCTACAATGAGCAGTTCTTC	CASSQDEGVGTIYNEQFF
15	-	TRBV27	TRBJ2-7	few	TGTGCCAGCAGTCCCGAGACAGCTTCACCCTACGAGCAGTACTTC	CASSPETASPYEQYF
15	-	TRBV9	TRBJ2-7	-	TGTGCCAGCAGCGTAGGGGGCAGGTCCCCCTACGAGCAGTACTTC	CASSVGGRSPYEQYF
13	-	TRBV6-1	TRBJ1-5	-	TGTGCCAGCAGTGAGAGGTTAAATCAGCCCCAGCATTTT	CASSERLNQPQHF
16	TRBD1	TRBV5-1	TRBJ1-1	-	TGCGCCAGCAGCTTGGGAACAGGGGGAAGTTTGACTGAAGCTTTCTTT	CASSLGTGGSLTEAFF
13	TRBD1	TRBV5-5	TRBJ2-3	-	TGTGCCAGCAGCCCCGGACAGGTGGATACGCAGTATTTT	CASSPGQVDTQYF
19	TRBD2	TRBV11-2	TRBJ2-3	-	TGTGCCAGCAGCTTCCCCCCAGAATGGAGCGGGGGGGCCACAGATACGCAGTATTTT	CASSFPPEWSGGATDTQYF
15	-	TRBV7-9	TRBJ2-2	few	TGTGCCAGCAGCTTCACAATGGCCGACACCGGGGAGCTGTTTTTT	CASSFTMADTGELFF
14	-	TRBV16	TRBJ1-1	-	TGTGCCAGCAGCCAAATGGGGGAGGGGACTGAAGCTTTCTTT	CASSQMGEGTEAFF
17	TRBD1	TRBV7-2	TRBJ1-1	-	TGTGCCAGCAGCTTAGTCGCAGGGGGGTCTATGAACACTGAAGCTTTCTTT	CASSLVAGGSMNTEAFF
16	-	TRBV11-2	TRBJ2-7	-	TGTGCCAGCAGCTCCCCCCCCGGGACAACATTCCACGAGCAGTACTTC	CASSSPPGTTFHEQYF
14	-	TRBV5-6	TRBJ1-1	-	TGTGCCAGCAGCCAGAGAGGAGGGACCACTGAAGCTTTCTTT	CASSQRGGTTEAFF
15	-	TRBV21-1	TRBJ2-1	-	TGTGCCAGCAGCAAAGAGGACCTCAGGGACAATGAGCAGTTCTTC	CASSKEDLRDNEQFF
13	TRBD1	TRBV12-3/TRBV12-4	TRBJ1-2	once	TGTGCCAGCAGTTCAGGACAGGGTCTCGGCTACACCTTC	CASSSGQGLGYTF
13	TRBD1	TRBV23-1	TRBJ1-2	-	TGCGCCAGCAGATGGACAGGTAACTATGGCTACACCTTC	CASRWTGNYGYTF
15	TRBD1	TRBV7-2	TRBJ2-1	-	TGTGCCAGCAGCTTAGCTGGACAGGGTGCGAGTGAGCAGTTCTTC	CASSLAGQGASEQFF
13	TRBD1	TRBV29-1	TRBJ1-1	few	TGCAGCGTAGCTTTAGGACAGGGGACTGAAGCTTTCTTT	CSVALGQGTEAFF
14	TRBD2	TRBV28	TRBJ2-1	-	TGTGCCAGCAGTTTTGCGGGAGGGCCATTGGAGCAGTTCTTC	CASSFAGGPLEQFF
16	-	TRBV13	TRBJ1-3	-	TGTGCCAGCAGCCCCCTCATAGGGACTGGAGGAAACACCATATATTTT	CASSPLIGTGGNTIYF
15	-	TRBV7-9	TRBJ1-3	-	TGTGCCAGCGGACGCGGGGGCTCTGCTGGAAACACCATATATTTT	CASGRGGSAGNTIYF
13	-	TRBV7-9	TRBJ2-7	-	TGTGCCAGCAGCTTAAGGGGGGGTTACGAGCAGTACTTC	CASSLRGGYEQYF
16	TRBD1	TRBV2	TRBJ2-7	-	TGTGCCAGCAGTGTCCCACGGGACAGACCTATCTACGAGCAGTACTTC	CASSVPRDRPIYEQYF
15	TRBD1	TRBV6-2/TRBV6-3	TRBJ2-7	few	TGTGCCAGCAGTGTTCCGGGACAGGGGCTCTACGAGCAGTACTTC	CASSVPGQGLYEQYF
13	-	TRBV6-5	TRBJ1-6	-	TGTGCCAGCAGGGTGAGGGTAAATTCACCCCTCCACTTT	CASRVRVNSPLHF
18	TRBD1	TRBV19	TRBJ1-5	few	TGTGCCAGTAGTATATCCGGCGGGACAGGGTCTCGCAATCAGCCCCAGCATTTT	CASSISGGTGSRNQPQHF
14	-	TRBV5-1	TRBJ1-2	-	TGCGCCAGCACCGACCTGAGGGTTGAGTATGGCTACACCTTC	CASTDLRVEYGYTF
13	-	TRBV28	TRBJ1-2	few	TGTGCCAGCAGTTTTGAGGAAGAGGGCGGTAGGACCTTC	CASSFEEEGGRTF
16	TRBD1	TRBV9	TRBJ1-2	-	TGTGCCAGCAGCCCGGGACAGGGTTCCCCTAACTATGGCTACACCTTC	CASSPGQGSPNYGYTF
15	TRBD1	TRBV6-2/TRBV6-3	TRBJ1-3	-	TGTGCCAGCAGTCGACAGGGAGTTACTGGAAACACCATATATTTT	CASSRQGVTGNTIYF
14	TRBD1	TRBV19	TRBJ1-4	-	TGTGCCAGTAGTACCAGGGACAGAAATGAAAAACTGTTTTTT	CASSTRDRNEKLFF
13	TRBD1	TRBV7-7	TRBJ2-7	-	TGTGCCAGCAGCTTGGACAGGGCTGGCGAGCAGTACTTC	CASSLDRAGEQYF
14	-	TRBV30	TRBJ1-4	-	TGTGCCTGGAGTACCCCAGGGGCCGGTGAAAAACTGTTTTTT	CAWSTPGAGEKLFF
15	-	TRBV6-5	TRBJ2-7	-	TGTGCCAGCAGAAGGGGAGGGGACAGGAGGAACGAGCAGTACTTC	CASRRGGDRRNEQYF
15	TRBD2	TRBV7-8	TRBJ2-1	-	TGTGCCAGCAGCTCCGGGACTAGAACCTACAATGAGCAGTTCTTC	CASSSGTRTYNEQFF
16	TRBD2	TRBV19	TRBJ2-2	-	TGTGCCAGTAGTATCCAGGCGGGGGGAGGCACCGGGGAGCTGTTTTTT	CASSIQAGGGTGELFF
15	-	TRBV5-7	TRBJ1-3	-	TGTGCCAGCCAGGACGGACGGGACTCTGGAAACACCATATATTTT	CASQDGRDSGNTIYF
13	-	TRBV5-4	TRBJ2-5	-	TGTGCCAGCAGCGTGACAGGACAAGAGACCCAGTACTTC	CASSVTGQETQYF
15	-	TRBV10-3	TRBJ2-1	-	TGTGCCACCACGCACCGGGACTCGGAGGGGAATGAGCAGTTCTTC	CATTHRDSEGNEQFF
12	-	TRBV7-9	TRBJ2-5	-	TGTGCCGGCAAGTCAGGGGAAGAGACCCAGTACTTC	CAGKSGEETQYF
17	TRBD2	TRBV6-2/TRBV6-3	TRBJ2-7	-	TGTGCCAGCAGTCTCCATCGTAGCGGGACTAGCTCCTACGAGCAGTACTTC	CASSLHRSGTSSYEQYF
15	-	TRBV19	TRBJ2-4	-	TGTGCCAGTAGTATAGATTATACTTATTCAAACATTCAGTACTTC	CASSIDYTYSNIQYF
13	TRBD2	TRBV9	TRBJ2-5	-	TGTGCCAGTAACCTAGCGGGGGAAGAGACCCAGTACTTC	CASNLAGEETQYF
15	-	TRBV28	TRBJ1-2	-	TGTGCCAGCAGCCCGAGGGCCCCGGCCCCCTATGGCTACACCTTC	CASSPRAPAPYGYTF
13	-	TRBV10-3	TRBJ2-7	once	TGTGCCATCAGTGACAGGGTAGACTACGAGCAGTACTTC	CAISDRVDYEQYF
13	TRBD2	TRBV28	TRBJ2-1	-	TGTGCCAGCCGAACGGGACTACTCTATGAGCAGTTCTTC	CASRTGLLYEQFF
14	TRBD1	TRBV28	TRBJ2-7	-	TGTGCCAGCAGCATGACAGGGCCCACCTACGAGCAGTACTTC	CASSMTGPTYEQYF
14	TRBD2	TRBV11-3	TRBJ2-5	-	TGTGCCAGCAGCCACCGGACTAGCGGTGAGACCCAGTACTTC	CASSHRTSGETQYF
15	TRBD2	TRBV11-3	TRBJ2-1	-	TGTGCCAGCAGCTTAGAGGGGGGGGTTGACAATGAGCAGTTCTTC	CASSLEGGVDNEQFF
16	TRBD2	TRBV4-2	TRBJ2-1	once	TGTGCCAGCAGCCAAGCTCCTAGCGGGAGGTCACGGTGGCAGTTCTTC	CASSQAPSGRSRWQFF
14	-	TRBV12-5	TRBJ1-1	-	TGTGCTAGTGTTACGACGGGGTGGAACACTGAAGCTTTCTTT	CASVTTGWNTEAFF
15	TRBD1	TRBV5-1	TRBJ1-4	-	TGCGCCAGCAGCTTGGACCGGACAGGGGGTGAAAAACTGTTTTTT	CASSLDRTGGEKLFF
19	-	TRBV19	TRBJ2-5	-	TGTGCCAGTAGTATGCCAAAATACAGGGATGGTAGAGTAGTGGAGACCCAGTACTTC	CASSMPKYRDGRVVETQYF